A single sample is the source of the 2 T cell receptor beta chains below, sequenced in a study of shared clonotypes between healthy human individuals. Profiling relied on immunoSEQ multiplex PCR, and the TCRdb table lists in-frame clones only, not all of them. The sample records about 2.1 million clones, 93% being singletons. CD45RO negativity and positive selection for CCR7 defined naive CD8 cells, a population that excluded terminally differentiated effector memory CD45RA+ cells. The specimen was naive CD8+ T cells from PBMCs. Receptors originate from a man between 18 and 35 years old in good health. Some clones in this sample may be carry-over from other donors' samples.

The chain combines TRBV5-4 with TRBJ1-2; D remains unclear. Germline-derived CDR1 and CDR2 are SGHNT and YYREEE (reference sequence). V lost 1 base and J 0 bases, leaving 10 bases between the germline ends. This CDR3 is built from 15 residues. Here the CDR3 DNA reads TGTGCCAGCAGCTTGACCCTCTCAGCTAACTATGGCTACACCTTC. Its protein product is CASSLTLSANYGYTF.

The J gene is TRBJ2-2, the V gene TRBV30, with unresolved D. V gave up 1 base and J gave up 7 bases, with 4 bases separating them. This CDR3 is 11 amino acids long. Germline CDR1 is GTSNPN and CDR2 is SVGIG (reference sequence). CDR3 sequence reads: CAWSAGGELFF. The CDR3 DNA reads TGTGCCTGGAGTGCCGGCGGGGAGCTGTTTTTT.